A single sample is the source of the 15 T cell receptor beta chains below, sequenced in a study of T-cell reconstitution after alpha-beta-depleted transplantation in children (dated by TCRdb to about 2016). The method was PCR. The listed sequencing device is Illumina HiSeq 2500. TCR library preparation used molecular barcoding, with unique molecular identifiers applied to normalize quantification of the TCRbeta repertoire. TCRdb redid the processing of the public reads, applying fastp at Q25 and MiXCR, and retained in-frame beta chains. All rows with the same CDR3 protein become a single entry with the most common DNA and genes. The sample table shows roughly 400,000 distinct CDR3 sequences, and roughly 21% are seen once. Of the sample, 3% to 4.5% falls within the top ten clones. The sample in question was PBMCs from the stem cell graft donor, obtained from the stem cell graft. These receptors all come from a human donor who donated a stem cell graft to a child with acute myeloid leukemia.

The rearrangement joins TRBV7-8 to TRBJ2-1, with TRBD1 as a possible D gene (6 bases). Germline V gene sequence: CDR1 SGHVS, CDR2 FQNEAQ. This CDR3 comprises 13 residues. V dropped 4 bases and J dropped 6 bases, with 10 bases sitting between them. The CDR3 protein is CASSSGQLNEQFF. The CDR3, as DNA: TGTGCCAGCAGCTCTGGACAGCTCAATGAGCAGTTCTTC.

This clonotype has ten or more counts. This chain's CDR3 is CASSLGGANIQYF. The CDR3 nucleotides are TGTGCCAGCAGCTTAGGTGGGGCGAACATTCAGTACTTC. The rearrangement uses TRBV28 and TRBJ2-4, with D maybe TRBD1 (5 bases). CDR3 length: 13 residues. The germline CDR1 and CDR2 sequences are MDHEN and SYDVKM. Deletions cut 6 bases from V and 7 bases from J, with 13 bases between.

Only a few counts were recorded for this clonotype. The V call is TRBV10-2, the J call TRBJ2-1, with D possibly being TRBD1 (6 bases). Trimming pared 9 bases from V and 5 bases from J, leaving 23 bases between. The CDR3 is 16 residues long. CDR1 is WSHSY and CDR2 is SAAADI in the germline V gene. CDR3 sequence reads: CASSNVQGRINNEQFF. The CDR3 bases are TGCGCCAGTTCCAACGTTCAGGGGCGTATCAACAATGAGCAGTTCTTC.

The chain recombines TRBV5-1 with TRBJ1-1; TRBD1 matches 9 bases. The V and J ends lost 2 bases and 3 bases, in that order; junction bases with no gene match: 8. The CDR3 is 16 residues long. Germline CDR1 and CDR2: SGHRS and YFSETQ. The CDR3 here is CASSFGQGKFDTEAFF. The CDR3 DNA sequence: TGCGCCAGCAGCTTCGGACAGGGGAAGTTTGACACTGAAGCTTTCTTT. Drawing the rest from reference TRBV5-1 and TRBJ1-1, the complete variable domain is KAGVTQTPRYLIKTRGQQVTLSCSPISGHRSVSWYQQTPGQGLQFLFEYFSETQRNKGNFPGRFSGRQFSNSRSEMNVSTLELGDSALYLCASSFGQGKFDTEAFFGQGTRLTVV.

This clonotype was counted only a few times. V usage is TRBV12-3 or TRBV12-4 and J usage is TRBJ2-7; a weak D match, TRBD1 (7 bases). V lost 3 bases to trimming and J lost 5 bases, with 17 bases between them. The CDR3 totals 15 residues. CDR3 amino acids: CASSLGTAGGDEQYF. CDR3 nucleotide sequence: TGTGCCAGCAGTTTGGGGACAGCCGGAGGGGACGAGCAGTACTTC.

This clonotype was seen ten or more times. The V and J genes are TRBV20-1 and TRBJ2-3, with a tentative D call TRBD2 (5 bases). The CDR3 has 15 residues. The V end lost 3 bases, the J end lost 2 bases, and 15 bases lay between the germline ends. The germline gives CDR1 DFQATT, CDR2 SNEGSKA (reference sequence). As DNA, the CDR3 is TGCAGTGCTAGTTCTAGCCGACAACACACAGATACGCAGTATTTT. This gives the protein CSASSSRQHTDTQYF.

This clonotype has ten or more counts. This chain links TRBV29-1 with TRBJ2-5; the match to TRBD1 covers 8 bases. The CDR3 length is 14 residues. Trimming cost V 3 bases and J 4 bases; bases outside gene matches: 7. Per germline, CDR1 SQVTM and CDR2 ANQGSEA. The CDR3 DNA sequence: TGCAGCGTTGAGGTCAGGGGGCGGGCAGAGACCCAGTACTTC. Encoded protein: CSVEVRGRAETQYF.

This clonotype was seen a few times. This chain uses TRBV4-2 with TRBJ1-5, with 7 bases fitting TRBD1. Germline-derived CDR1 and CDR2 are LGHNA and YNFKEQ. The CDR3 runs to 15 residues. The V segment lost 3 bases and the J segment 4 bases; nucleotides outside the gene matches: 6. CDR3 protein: CASSQATGENQPQHF. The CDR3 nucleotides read TGTGCCAGCAGCCAGGCCACAGGGGAGAATCAGCCCCAGCATTTT.

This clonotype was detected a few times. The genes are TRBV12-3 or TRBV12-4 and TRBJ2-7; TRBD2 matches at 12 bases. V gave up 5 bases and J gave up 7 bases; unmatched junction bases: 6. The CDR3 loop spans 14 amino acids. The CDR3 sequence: CASSATSGSLEQYF. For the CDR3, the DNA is TGTGCCAGCAGTGCGACTAGCGGGAGTCTTGAGCAGTACTTC.

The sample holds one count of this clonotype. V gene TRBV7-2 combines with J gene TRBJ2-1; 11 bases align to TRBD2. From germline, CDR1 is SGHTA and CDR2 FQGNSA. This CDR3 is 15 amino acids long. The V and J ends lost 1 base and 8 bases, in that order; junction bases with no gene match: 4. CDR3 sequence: CASSLVAGGPDEQFF. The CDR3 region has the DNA TGTGCCAGCAGCTTAGTAGCGGGAGGGCCGGATGAGCAGTTCTTC.

The CDR3 protein is CSARPSSLTSGTDTQYF. CDR3 bases: TGCAGTGCTAGACCATCCTCACTGACTAGCGGCACAGATACGCAGTATTTT. The chain has TRBV20-1 and TRBJ2-3; the match to TRBD2 covers 8 bases. The length of the CDR3 is 17 residues. Germline V lookup: CDR1 DFQATT, CDR2 SNEGSKA (reference sequence). Trimming took 2 bases from V and 1 from J; bases not matched to a gene: 11.

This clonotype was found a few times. The CDR3, as DNA: TGCGCCAGCAGCCAGGAACTAGCGGGAGTCTCCTACGAGCAGTACTTC. Translated: CASSQELAGVSYEQYF. The V gene is TRBV4-1, the J gene TRBJ2-7; 11 positions agree with TRBD2. Per germline, CDR1 MGHRA and CDR2 YSYEKL. The V gene end was trimmed by 3 bases and the J gene end by 0 bases; junction bases not matched to a gene: 4. The CDR3 is 16 amino acids.

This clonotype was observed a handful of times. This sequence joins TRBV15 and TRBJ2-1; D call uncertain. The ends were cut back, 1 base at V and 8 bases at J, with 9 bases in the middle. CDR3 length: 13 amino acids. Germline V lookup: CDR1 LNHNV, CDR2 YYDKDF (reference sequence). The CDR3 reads CATSRGHSDEQFF. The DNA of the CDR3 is TGTGCCACCAGCAGAGGTCACTCCGATGAGCAGTTCTTC.

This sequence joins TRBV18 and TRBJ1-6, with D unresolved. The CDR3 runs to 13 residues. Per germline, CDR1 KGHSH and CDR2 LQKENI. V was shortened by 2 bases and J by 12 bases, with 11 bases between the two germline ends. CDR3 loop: CASSPIPEEPLHF. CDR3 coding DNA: TGTGCCAGCTCACCAATTCCGGAGGAACCCCTCCACTTT.

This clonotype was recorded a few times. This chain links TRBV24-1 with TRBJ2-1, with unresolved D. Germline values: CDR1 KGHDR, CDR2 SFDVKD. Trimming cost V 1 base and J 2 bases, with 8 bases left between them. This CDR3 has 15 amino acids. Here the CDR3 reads CATSDLSGTYNEQFF. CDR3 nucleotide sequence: TGTGCCACCAGTGATTTATCAGGTACCTACAATGAGCAGTTCTTC.